The subject of this entry is one T cell receptor (beta chain). Its specificity is not known. It was the roughly 130-subject validation cohort, separate from the approximately 670-subject first cohort, to which the donors belonged. The sample is drawn from a study of cytomegalovirus exposure and HLA in healthy donors. Across the study: The 120 or so validation repertoires, a later analysis reported, used the same platform as the roughly 710 first-cohort repertoires. Study-level points and caveats: More than 150 TCR beta chains were listed as cytomegalovirus-associated. Reported results showed that the classifier diagnosed cytomegalovirus status with high specificity and sensitivity.

Generated by immunoSEQ multiplex PCR, the TCRdb table keeps only in-frame clones and is missing some. Among tens of thousands of clones listed, 85% to 95% were seen once. J was trimmed by 4 bases and V by 4 bases; bases with no gene match: 5. The germline CDR1 and CDR2 sequences are SEHNR and FQNEAQ (reference sequence). The CDR3 extends over 14 amino acids. The chain joins TRBV7-9 to TRBJ2-7, with TRBD1 matching over 9 bases. This receptor was taken from a woman aged 18-29 years in good health and CMV-seronegative. The sequencing input was PBMCs. CDR3 nucleotide sequence: TGTGCCAGCAGCTGGGACAGGGAGACGTACGAGCAGTACTTC. Its translation: CASSWDRETYEQYF. The full variable domain, with the rest looked up from reference TRBV7-9 and TRBJ2-7, is DTGVSQNPRHKITKRGQNVTFRCDPISEHNRLYWYRQTLGQGPEFLTYFQNEAQLEKSRLLSDRFSAERPKGSFSTLEIQRTEQGDSAMYLCASSWDRETYEQYFGPGTRLTVT.